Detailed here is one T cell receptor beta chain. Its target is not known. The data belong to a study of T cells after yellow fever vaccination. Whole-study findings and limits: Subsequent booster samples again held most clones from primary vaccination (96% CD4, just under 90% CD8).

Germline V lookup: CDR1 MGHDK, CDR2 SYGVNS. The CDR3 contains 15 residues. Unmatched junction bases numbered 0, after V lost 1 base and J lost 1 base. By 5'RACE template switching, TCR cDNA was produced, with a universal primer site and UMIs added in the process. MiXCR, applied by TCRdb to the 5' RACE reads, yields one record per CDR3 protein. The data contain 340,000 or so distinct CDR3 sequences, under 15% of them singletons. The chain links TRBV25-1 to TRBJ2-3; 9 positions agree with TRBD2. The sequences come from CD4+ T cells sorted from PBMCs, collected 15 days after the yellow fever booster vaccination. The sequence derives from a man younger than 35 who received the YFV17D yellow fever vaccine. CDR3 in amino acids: CASSESSGGTDTQYF. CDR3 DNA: TGTGCCAGCAGTGAATCTAGCGGGGGCACAGATACGCAGTATTTT. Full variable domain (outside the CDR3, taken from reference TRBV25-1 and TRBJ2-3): EADIYQTPRYLVIGTGKKITLECSQTMGHDKMYWYQQDPGMELHLIHYSYGVNSTEKGDLSSESTVSRIRTEHFPLTLESARPSHTSQYLCASSESSGGTDTQYFGPGTRLTVL.